A selection of T cell receptor beta chains follows, all from one sample in a study of blood T cell repertoires in COVID-19. Some clones are missing from TCRdb's copy, which holds only in-frame ones; the method was immunoSEQ multiplex PCR. This table holds 55,000 to 70,000 clones, roughly 80% found once. The sequencing input was peripheral blood. The receptors originated from a woman older than 75 with acute or convalescent COVID-19. CDR3s leave out the opening cysteine and the closing phenylalanine or tryptophan. A D gene is named only where the DNA matches it firmly.

>TRBV27|TRBJ1-3|TRBD1
ASSSRQGVYSGNTIY
>TRBV11-2|TRBJ1-1|NA
ASSFPGQFQVNTEAF
>TRBV14|TRBJ2-2|TRBD2
ASRVSGNKHRGAV
>TRBV7-3|TRBJ2-7|TRBD1
ASSPDRATYEQY
>TRBV24-1|TRBJ2-3|NA
ATSVSGGGTDTQY
>TRBV11-2|TRBJ2-5|TRBD2
ASSPLSRGGQETQY
>TRBV5-4|TRBJ2-5|NA
ASSLGGQGLYQETQY
>TRBV30|TRBJ2-1|TRBD2
AWSETSGGATEQF
>TRBV3-1/TRBV3-2|TRBJ1-5|TRBD1
ASSQRQGDNQPQH
>TRBV6-4|TRBJ1-6|NA
ASSDSISLYNSPLH